The present entry profiles one T cell receptor (beta chain) with its context. Its antigen is unidentified. These data are taken from a study of cytomegalovirus exposure and HLA in healthy donors. Regarding the study as a whole: Earlier findings revealed that most TCR beta V segments proved productive either about 87% or about 30% of the time. According to a later analysis, donors in an Asian-associated ancestry cluster reportedly had fewer N-insertions than the approximately 730-donor mean.

The J segment lost 0 bases and the V segment lost 5 bases, leaving 2 bases of the junction unmatched. The CDR3 totals 15 residues. The V gene's germline CDR1 is SGDLS and CDR2 YYNGEE. With 60 Vbeta and 13 Jbeta primers, the PCR was carried out. TCRdb keeps only in-frame clones here, not all; method: immunoSEQ multiplex PCR. The table has about 150,000 clones, approximately 62% seen once. The V gene is TRBV9, the J gene TRBJ2-6, with 7 bases identical to TRBD1. Sequencing was carried out using PBMCs. The sequence was obtained from a human donor in good health. The CDR3 coding sequence is TGTGCCAGCAGTCAGGGGGACTCTGGGGCCAACGTCCTGACTTTC. Its translation is CASSQGDSGANVLTF.